This T cell receptor beta chain was documented in a study of graft-versus-host responses after intestinal transplantation. The table came from immunoSEQ multiplex PCR; TCRdb's copy has only in-frame clones and leaves some out. The data contain more than 7,500 clones, over 90% of them singletons. V shed 2 bases, J shed 1 base, and the junction held 4 bases outside the gene matches. Germline assignment: CDR1 SGHRS and CDR2 YFSETQ. CDR3 size: 17 residues. This sequence originates from a human patient who received an intestinal transplant, so some T cells may come from the graft donor. The V gene is TRBV5-1, the J gene TRBJ2-2, with TRBD2 matching 11 bases. The specimen was bone marrow, collected 521 days after intestinal transplantation. The CDR3 DNA follows: TGCGCCAGCAGCTTTCTCCTAGCGGGAGGGAACACCGGGGAGCTGTTTTTT. Translated, it gives CASSFLLAGGNTGELFF.